This entry features one TCR beta chain sequence. Its antigen is undetermined. The data stem from a study of OX40 agonist ivuxolimab in advanced cancers. Study as a whole: Ivuxolimab is an agonistic anti-OX40 (CD134) antibody, and patients were treated with it. Overall study results and limits: In the expanded peripheral T cells, antigen specificity was never determined.

Sequencing used immunoSEQ multiplex PCR; TCRdb keeps in-frame clones, though not all of them. This sample has tens of thousands of clones; about 90% occur once, and the top ten carry 10%. The TCR was taken from an adult with an advanced solid tumor such as melanoma, head and neck, liver or kidney cancer. Source: CD4+ or CD8+ T cells sorted from blood, taken in a trial of the OX40 agonist ivuxolimab.

The CDR3 region is CASFRGQGIYGYTF. The CDR3 coding sequence is TGTGCCAGCTTTAGGGGGCAGGGAATCTATGGCTACACCTTC. The gene calls are TRBV6-6 and TRBJ1-2; 7 bases align to TRBD1. The CDR3 totals 14 residues. The V and J ends lost 8 bases and 4 bases, in that order; junction bases with no gene match: 10. Germline V gene sequence: CDR1 MNHNY, CDR2 SVGAGI (reference sequence).